The 29 T cell receptor beta chains reported below all come from one sample, sequenced in a study of beta chain features in type 1 diabetes (dated by TCRdb to between 2017 and 2018). On the study overall, not on this receptor specifically: A moderate but significant shortening of TCRB CDR3 length was observed in type 1 diabetes patients in all four CD4+ subsets.

The library came from the immunoSEQ multiplex PCR assay. The entire amount of isolated RNA was reverse transcribed using the High Capacity cDNA Reverse Transcription Kit, so the sequenced TCRB transcripts were expressed ones. The table was pulled from immuneACCESS by TCRdb, which kept in-frame rearrangements only. Such tables lose some clones; where checked, under half of the loss comes from unresolved V genes, and the rest has no known cause. The sample profile shows about 400,000 clones; 10% to 15% of them were found once. The biggest ten clones account for 0.0085% to 0.012% of the sample. Antigens for these TCRs are unknown. Sequencing input: naive CD4+ T cells from blood. The intended sense of this specimen's cell subset or site label: true naive CD4+ T cells. These TCRs come from a woman aged 18-29 years with type 1 diabetes.

This sequence joins TRBV14 and TRBJ2-3; D not resolved. Germline CDR1 SGHDN, CDR2 FVKESK. V lost 10 bases and J lost 6, with 14 bases in between. This CDR3 contains 12 residues. CDR3 loop: CATLLFPDTQYF. Here the CDR3 DNA reads TGTGCCACCTTATTATTCCCGGATACGCAGTATTTT.

The chain links TRBV11-3 to TRBJ2-5, with D possibly being TRBD1 (5 bases). This CDR3 contains 13 residues. Germline V CDR1 and CDR2: SGHNT, YENEEA. Trimming took off 1 base at V and 7 bases at J, with 10 bases between the two ends. The CDR3, as DNA: TGTGCCAGCAGCTTAGGCCCCCAGGGGACCCAGTACTTC. Protein: CASSLGPQGTQYF.

The rearrangement joins TRBV23-1 to TRBJ2-4, with 7 bases lining up with TRBD1. TRBV23-1 carries the ORF label, with uncertain function. The CDR3 spans 17 residues. With V trimmed by 8 bases and J by 4 bases, 17 bases remained unmatched. As DNA, the CDR3 is TGCGCCAGCGGAACAACAGGGGACGACAATGGAAAAAACATTCAGTACTTC. Translated: CASGTTGDDNGKNIQYF.

This chain's CDR3 is CASSPSQSSYNEQFF. In DNA, the CDR3 is TGTGCCAGCTCACCCTCACAAAGCTCCTACAATGAGCAGTTCTTC. The chain joins TRBV18 to TRBJ2-1; D not certain. The V gene lost 3 bases and the J gene lost 0 bases, with 9 bases spanning the gap. Per the germline V gene, CDR1 is KGHSH and CDR2 is LQKENI. CDR3 size: 15 residues. The entire variable domain, with the rest obtained from reference TRBV18 and TRBJ2-1, is as follows: NAGVMQNPRHLVRRRGQEARLRCSPMKGHSHVYWYRQLPEEGLKFMVYLQKENIIDESGMPKERFSAEFPKEGPSILRIQQVVRGDSAAYFCASSPSQSSYNEQFFGPGTRLTVL.

A single count supports this clone. The chain carries TRBV6-4 and TRBJ2-3; no definite D call. Trimming took 0 bases from V and 3 from J, leaving 10 bases between them. The CDR3 runs to 15 residues. Germline V CDR1 and CDR2: MRHNA, SNTAGT. The CDR3 nucleotides read TGTGCCAGCAGTGACTCTGGCGGAGCTACAGATACGCAGTATTTT. The encoded protein is CASSDSGGATDTQYF.

J is TRBJ2-5 and V is TRBV2; tentative D call: TRBD2 (5 bases). The CDR3 length is 12 residues. With 8 bases removed from V and 5 bases from J, the gap between germline ends came to 12 bases. Per the germline V gene, CDR1 is SNHLY and CDR2 is FYNNEI. As DNA, the CDR3 is TGTGCCAGCGGGTTGAGAGGGGAGACCCAGTACTTC. It is translated as CASGLRGETQYF.

Of note for this clone: Mismatch with germline at one junction end may stem from a read error. The gene calls are TRBV4-1 and TRBJ2-4; possible D gene TRBD1, 5 bases. Germline V gene lookup returns CDR1 MGHRA and CDR2 YSYEKL. This CDR3 contains 12 residues. The DNA of the CDR3 is TGCGCCAGCAGCCTCGGGCAGGGCCCTAAGATGTTC. Protein sequence: CASSLGQGPKMF.

This clone has more than one count but fewer than ten. The rearrangement links TRBV5-4 to TRBJ1-2; 8 nucleotides agree with TRBD1. CDR1 and CDR2 (germline): SGHNT, YYREEE (reference sequence). The trim removed 4 bases at V and 5 bases at J, leaving 7 bases unmatched. The CDR3 is made up of 14 amino acids. The chain's CDR3 is CASSLGQGTYGYTF. The CDR3 bases are TGTGCCAGCAGCCTCGGACAGGGTACTTATGGCTACACCTTC.

The rearrangement uses TRBV5-1 and TRBJ2-7, with D maybe TRBD2 (5 bases). Germline CDR1 reads SGHRS; CDR2 reads YFSETQ. This CDR3 is built from 14 residues. The ends were cut back, 1 base at V and 3 bases at J, with 11 bases in the middle. In DNA, the CDR3 is TGCGCCAGCAGCTTGAATTCGGGGTACTACGAGCAGTACTTC. The encoded protein is CASSLNSGYYEQYF.

This clone occurred a few times. The genes are TRBV9 and TRBJ1-2, with a weak D call TRBD1 (6 bases). The CDR3 is 15 residues long. Trimming removed 4 bases at V and 2 bases at J, with 15 bases between. The germline gives CDR1 SGDLS, CDR2 YYNGEE. CDR3 nucleotide sequence: TGTGCCAGCAGCACCACCACAGGGACGAACTATGGCTACACCTTC. This encodes CASSTTTGTNYGYTF.

The table lists this clone with a count of one. The CDR3 DNA reads TGTGCCAGCAGTGCCTCCCGGGACTCCAATGAGCAGTTCTTC. The encoded protein is CASSASRDSNEQFF. The chain has TRBV6-6 and TRBJ2-1, with D possibly being TRBD2 (6 bases). From germline, CDR1 is MNHNY and CDR2 SVGAGI (reference sequence). The CDR3 contains 14 residues. The V gene lost 5 bases and the J gene lost 6 bases, with 14 bases spanning the gap.

The table lists this clone with a few counts. The V gene is TRBV7-8, the J gene TRBJ2-1, with a possible D match to TRBD1 (5 bases). Germline V gene data show CDR1 as SGHVS and CDR2 as FQNEAQ. This CDR3 region has 13 residues. The V and J ends lost 3 bases and 9 bases respectively, with 12 bases between them. CDR3 sequence reads: CASSFSGYGEQFF. In DNA, the CDR3 is TGTGCCAGCAGCTTCTCAGGGTACGGTGAGCAGTTCTTC.

This clone was detected only a few times. V is TRBV29-1 and J is TRBJ1-2, with unresolved D. This CDR3 has 11 residues. CDR1 is SQVTM, CDR2 ANQGSEA, per germline. V lost 4 bases to trimming and J lost 3 bases, with 6 bases between them. Written as DNA, the CDR3 is TGCAGCGTTGCCTCCTACTATGGCTACACCTTC. Amino acid sequence: CSVASYYGYTF. The full variable domain, its missing parts supplied by reference TRBV29-1 and TRBJ1-2, is SAVISQKPSRDICQRGTSLTIQCQVDSQVTMMFWYRQQPGQSLTLIATANQGSEATYESGFVIDKFPISRPNLTFSTLTVSNMSPEDSSIYLCSVASYYGYTFGSGTRLTVV.

The chain carries TRBV29-1 and TRBJ2-1; 12 positions match TRBD1. In germline, CDR1 is SQVTM, CDR2 ANQGSEA. Trimming cost V 6 bases and J 9 bases; bases outside gene matches: 9. This CDR3 spans 14 amino acids. The CDR3 reads CSVAPGQGASEQFF. The CDR3 DNA follows: TGCAGCGTCGCTCCGGGACAGGGGGCGAGTGAGCAGTTCTTC.

V is TRBV5-1 and J is TRBJ2-5; the D is unclear. Germline CDR1 is SGHRS and CDR2 is YFSETQ. The V end lost 5 bases, the J end lost 1 base, and 3 bases lay between the germline ends. The CDR3 spans 11 residues. The CDR3 region is CASRLQETQYF. CDR3 DNA: TGCGCCAGCAGACTCCAAGAGACCCAGTACTTC.

The rearrangement uses TRBV13 and TRBJ2-2, with a tentative D call TRBD2 (5 bases). In germline, CDR1 is PRHDT, CDR2 FYEKMQ (reference sequence). This CDR3 contains 13 residues. Trimming took 10 bases from V and 0 from J, leaving 9 bases between them. CDR3 bases: TGTGCCAACCGGGATTCGAACACCGGGGAGCTGTTTTTT. This encodes CANRDSNTGELFF.

The chain couples TRBV7-2 to TRBJ2-7; 9 bases align to TRBD1. Germline-derived CDR1 and CDR2 are SGHTA and FQGNSA. The junction had 6 bases not matched to a gene; V was cut back by 5 bases and J by 1 base. This CDR3 is built from 15 residues. The CDR3 here is CASSLWGQGSYEQYF. The CDR3 region has the DNA TGTGCCAGCAGCCTCTGGGGACAGGGATCCTACGAGCAGTACTTC.

This clone showed up just a few times. The rearrangement links TRBV13 to TRBJ1-1; 9 bases fit TRBD1. The V gene end was trimmed by 5 bases and the J gene end by 5 bases; junction bases not matched to a gene: 6. CDR3 length: 14 residues. Germline assignment: CDR1 PRHDT and CDR2 FYEKMQ (reference sequence). CDR3 coding DNA: TGTGCCAGCAGCGAGGGACAGGGTGATACTGAAGCTTTCTTT. Residues: CASSEGQGDTEAFF.

V gene TRBV30 combines with J gene TRBJ2-7; D is undetermined. Trimming took off 8 bases at V and 0 bases at J, with 11 bases between the two ends. The CDR3 contains 12 residues. Germline CDR1 and CDR2: GTSNPN and SVGIG (reference sequence). The CDR3 DNA follows: TGTGCCGGAAGACAAAGCTCCTACGAGCAGTACTTC. This encodes CAGRQSSYEQYF. The full variable domain, completed using reference TRBV30 and TRBJ2-7, is SQTIHQWPATLVQPVGSPLSLECTVEGTSNPNLYWYRQAAGRGLQLLFYSVGIGQISSEVPQNLSASRPQDRQFILSSKKLLLSDSGFYLCAGRQSSYEQYFGPGTRLTVT.

The chain joins TRBV7-2 to TRBJ2-6, with 9 bases identical to TRBD2. The germline gives CDR1 SGHTA, CDR2 FQGNSA. The CDR3 spans 17 residues. V dropped 3 bases and J dropped 4; count of bases not matched to a gene: 7. The CDR3 DNA is TGTGCCAGCAGCTTTGGCGGGAGGGCCCGCGGGGCCAACGTCCTGACTTTC. Its protein is CASSFGGRARGANVLTF.

This clone has a handful of counts. The CDR3 DNA reads TGTGCCAGCAGCTTAGGCGACAGGGGATCTTCCTACGAGCAGTACTTC. Translated: CASSLGDRGSSYEQYF. The V and J genes are TRBV11-2 and TRBJ2-5; 8 nucleotides agree with TRBD1. The tail of the sequence fits TRBJ2-7 better, so the J call may be wrong. The CDR3 length is 16 residues. The germline V gene encodes CDR1 SGHAT and CDR2 FQNNGV.

The V and J genes are TRBV4-3 and TRBJ2-1, with 7 bases aligning to TRBD2. V dropped 2 bases and J dropped 7; count of bases not matched to a gene: 11. Looked up from germline, CDR1 is LGHNA and CDR2 is YSLEER. CDR3 length: 16 amino acids. CDR3 coding DNA: TGCGCCAGCAGCCAAATCCCTCCTAGCGGTTCAAATGAGCAGTTCTTC. As protein: CASSQIPPSGSNEQFF.

This clone was observed a few times. The V and J genes are TRBV7-2 and TRBJ2-7, with D perhaps TRBD2 (5 bases). The germline gives CDR1 SGHTA, CDR2 FQGNSA. V lost 1 base to trimming and J lost 6 bases, with 7 bases between them. The CDR3 has 12 amino acids. CDR3 amino acids: CASSLGGSEQYF. The DNA for the CDR3 is TGTGCCAGCAGCTTAGGAGGGTCCGAGCAGTACTTC.

J is TRBJ2-1 and V is TRBV29-1; D may be TRBD1 (6 bases). V was pared by 3 bases and J by 4 bases, with 7 bases between. The CDR3 runs to 12 residues. The germline gives CDR1 SQVTM, CDR2 ANQGSEA. The CDR3 coding sequence is TGCAGCGTTGACGGGACATACAATGAGCAGTTCTTC. This sequence encodes CSVDGTYNEQFF.

The chain joins TRBV25-1 to TRBJ2-7, with 7 positions matching TRBD2. Trimming cost V 7 bases and J 6 bases; bases outside gene matches: 6. The V gene's germline CDR1 is MGHDK and CDR2 SYGVNS. The CDR3 is 12 amino acids. The CDR3 DNA reads as TGTGCCAGCAAAAGCGGGACCTCCGAGCAGTACTTC. It yields the protein CASKSGTSEQYF.

The rearrangement links TRBV9 to TRBJ1-2, with 8 nucleotides matching TRBD1. CDR1 and CDR2 (germline): SGDLS, YYNGEE. The junction had 10 bases not matched to a gene; V was cut back by 4 bases and J by 5 bases. The CDR3 spans 15 residues. CDR3 DNA: TGTGCCAGCAGCAAATTTCTGACAGGGGAATATGGCTACACCTTC. Translated, it gives CASSKFLTGEYGYTF.

This clone was seen only a few times. The chain is built from TRBV4-3 and TRBJ1-1, with D perhaps matching TRBD1 (5 bases). The germline V gene has CDR1 LGHNA and CDR2 YSLEER. The CDR3 length is 15 residues. With 1 base removed from V and 1 base from J, the gap between germline ends came to 10 bases. CDR3 sequence reads: CASSQAPTANTEAFF. CDR3 nucleotide sequence: TGCGCCAGCAGCCAAGCTCCGACAGCGAACACTGAAGCTTTCTTT.

The chain couples TRBV28 to TRBJ2-3; 8 nucleotides align to TRBD2. J gave up 10 bases and V 10 bases, and 10 bases lay outside the gene matches. This CDR3 contains 12 residues. Germline CDR1 and CDR2: MDHEN and SYDVKM. CDR3 sequence (DNA): TGTGCCACCTGGGGAGGTAGCGGGGCGCAGTATTTT. This gives the protein CATWGGSGAQYF.

There are a few counts of this clone. The chain links TRBV16 to TRBJ2-7; tentative D call: TRBD2 (5 bases). The germline V gene encodes CDR1 KGHSY and CDR2 FQNENV. CDR3 length: 13 residues. Trimming took 0 bases from V and 9 from J, leaving 12 bases between them. Here the CDR3 DNA reads TGTGCCAGCAGCCAATCGCAGCAAAGCGGGCAGTACTTC. It is translated as CASSQSQQSGQYF.